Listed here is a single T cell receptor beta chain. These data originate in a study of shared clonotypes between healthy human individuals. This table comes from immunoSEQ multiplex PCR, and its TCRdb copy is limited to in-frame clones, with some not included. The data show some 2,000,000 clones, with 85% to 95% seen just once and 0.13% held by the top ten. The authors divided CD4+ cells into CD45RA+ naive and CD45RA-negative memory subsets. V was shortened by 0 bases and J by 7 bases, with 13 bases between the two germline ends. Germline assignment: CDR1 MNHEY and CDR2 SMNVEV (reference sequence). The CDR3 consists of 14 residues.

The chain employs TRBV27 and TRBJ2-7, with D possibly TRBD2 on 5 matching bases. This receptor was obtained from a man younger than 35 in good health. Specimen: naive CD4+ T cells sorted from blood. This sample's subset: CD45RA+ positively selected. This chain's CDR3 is CASSLSAGTGEQYF. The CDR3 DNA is TGTGCCAGCAGTTTATCGGCAGGAACGGGGGAGCAGTACTTC.